This T cell receptor (beta chain) stems from a study of cytomegalovirus exposure and HLA in healthy donors. Overall study: A later analysis reported the same platform for the roughly 120 validation repertoires and the 500 to 700 first-cohort repertoires.

The ends lost 6 bases at V and 3 bases at J; junction bases unmatched: 14. Germline V gene data show CDR1 as MDHEN and CDR2 as SYDVKM. The length of the CDR3 is 16 residues. The donors belonged to the roughly 110-subject validation cohort, separate from the approximately 700-subject first cohort. Findings of the study overall: There were around 160 TCR beta chains listed as cytomegalovirus-associated.

A word on this clone: The target antigen is unknown.

Only in-frame clones appear in the TCRdb table, and some are missing; sequencing was by immunoSEQ multiplex PCR. The table lists around 200,000 clones, around 88% of them singletons, with 2.9% in the top ten. Input material: PBMCs. The sequence was obtained from a woman aged 18-35 years in good health and CMV-seronegative. This chain joins TRBV28 and TRBJ2-7; 7 nucleotides line up with TRBD2. The CDR3: CASSLGFPSGDYEQYF. The CDR3 DNA is TGTGCCAGCAGCCTAGGGTTTCCTAGCGGCGACTACGAGCAGTACTTC.